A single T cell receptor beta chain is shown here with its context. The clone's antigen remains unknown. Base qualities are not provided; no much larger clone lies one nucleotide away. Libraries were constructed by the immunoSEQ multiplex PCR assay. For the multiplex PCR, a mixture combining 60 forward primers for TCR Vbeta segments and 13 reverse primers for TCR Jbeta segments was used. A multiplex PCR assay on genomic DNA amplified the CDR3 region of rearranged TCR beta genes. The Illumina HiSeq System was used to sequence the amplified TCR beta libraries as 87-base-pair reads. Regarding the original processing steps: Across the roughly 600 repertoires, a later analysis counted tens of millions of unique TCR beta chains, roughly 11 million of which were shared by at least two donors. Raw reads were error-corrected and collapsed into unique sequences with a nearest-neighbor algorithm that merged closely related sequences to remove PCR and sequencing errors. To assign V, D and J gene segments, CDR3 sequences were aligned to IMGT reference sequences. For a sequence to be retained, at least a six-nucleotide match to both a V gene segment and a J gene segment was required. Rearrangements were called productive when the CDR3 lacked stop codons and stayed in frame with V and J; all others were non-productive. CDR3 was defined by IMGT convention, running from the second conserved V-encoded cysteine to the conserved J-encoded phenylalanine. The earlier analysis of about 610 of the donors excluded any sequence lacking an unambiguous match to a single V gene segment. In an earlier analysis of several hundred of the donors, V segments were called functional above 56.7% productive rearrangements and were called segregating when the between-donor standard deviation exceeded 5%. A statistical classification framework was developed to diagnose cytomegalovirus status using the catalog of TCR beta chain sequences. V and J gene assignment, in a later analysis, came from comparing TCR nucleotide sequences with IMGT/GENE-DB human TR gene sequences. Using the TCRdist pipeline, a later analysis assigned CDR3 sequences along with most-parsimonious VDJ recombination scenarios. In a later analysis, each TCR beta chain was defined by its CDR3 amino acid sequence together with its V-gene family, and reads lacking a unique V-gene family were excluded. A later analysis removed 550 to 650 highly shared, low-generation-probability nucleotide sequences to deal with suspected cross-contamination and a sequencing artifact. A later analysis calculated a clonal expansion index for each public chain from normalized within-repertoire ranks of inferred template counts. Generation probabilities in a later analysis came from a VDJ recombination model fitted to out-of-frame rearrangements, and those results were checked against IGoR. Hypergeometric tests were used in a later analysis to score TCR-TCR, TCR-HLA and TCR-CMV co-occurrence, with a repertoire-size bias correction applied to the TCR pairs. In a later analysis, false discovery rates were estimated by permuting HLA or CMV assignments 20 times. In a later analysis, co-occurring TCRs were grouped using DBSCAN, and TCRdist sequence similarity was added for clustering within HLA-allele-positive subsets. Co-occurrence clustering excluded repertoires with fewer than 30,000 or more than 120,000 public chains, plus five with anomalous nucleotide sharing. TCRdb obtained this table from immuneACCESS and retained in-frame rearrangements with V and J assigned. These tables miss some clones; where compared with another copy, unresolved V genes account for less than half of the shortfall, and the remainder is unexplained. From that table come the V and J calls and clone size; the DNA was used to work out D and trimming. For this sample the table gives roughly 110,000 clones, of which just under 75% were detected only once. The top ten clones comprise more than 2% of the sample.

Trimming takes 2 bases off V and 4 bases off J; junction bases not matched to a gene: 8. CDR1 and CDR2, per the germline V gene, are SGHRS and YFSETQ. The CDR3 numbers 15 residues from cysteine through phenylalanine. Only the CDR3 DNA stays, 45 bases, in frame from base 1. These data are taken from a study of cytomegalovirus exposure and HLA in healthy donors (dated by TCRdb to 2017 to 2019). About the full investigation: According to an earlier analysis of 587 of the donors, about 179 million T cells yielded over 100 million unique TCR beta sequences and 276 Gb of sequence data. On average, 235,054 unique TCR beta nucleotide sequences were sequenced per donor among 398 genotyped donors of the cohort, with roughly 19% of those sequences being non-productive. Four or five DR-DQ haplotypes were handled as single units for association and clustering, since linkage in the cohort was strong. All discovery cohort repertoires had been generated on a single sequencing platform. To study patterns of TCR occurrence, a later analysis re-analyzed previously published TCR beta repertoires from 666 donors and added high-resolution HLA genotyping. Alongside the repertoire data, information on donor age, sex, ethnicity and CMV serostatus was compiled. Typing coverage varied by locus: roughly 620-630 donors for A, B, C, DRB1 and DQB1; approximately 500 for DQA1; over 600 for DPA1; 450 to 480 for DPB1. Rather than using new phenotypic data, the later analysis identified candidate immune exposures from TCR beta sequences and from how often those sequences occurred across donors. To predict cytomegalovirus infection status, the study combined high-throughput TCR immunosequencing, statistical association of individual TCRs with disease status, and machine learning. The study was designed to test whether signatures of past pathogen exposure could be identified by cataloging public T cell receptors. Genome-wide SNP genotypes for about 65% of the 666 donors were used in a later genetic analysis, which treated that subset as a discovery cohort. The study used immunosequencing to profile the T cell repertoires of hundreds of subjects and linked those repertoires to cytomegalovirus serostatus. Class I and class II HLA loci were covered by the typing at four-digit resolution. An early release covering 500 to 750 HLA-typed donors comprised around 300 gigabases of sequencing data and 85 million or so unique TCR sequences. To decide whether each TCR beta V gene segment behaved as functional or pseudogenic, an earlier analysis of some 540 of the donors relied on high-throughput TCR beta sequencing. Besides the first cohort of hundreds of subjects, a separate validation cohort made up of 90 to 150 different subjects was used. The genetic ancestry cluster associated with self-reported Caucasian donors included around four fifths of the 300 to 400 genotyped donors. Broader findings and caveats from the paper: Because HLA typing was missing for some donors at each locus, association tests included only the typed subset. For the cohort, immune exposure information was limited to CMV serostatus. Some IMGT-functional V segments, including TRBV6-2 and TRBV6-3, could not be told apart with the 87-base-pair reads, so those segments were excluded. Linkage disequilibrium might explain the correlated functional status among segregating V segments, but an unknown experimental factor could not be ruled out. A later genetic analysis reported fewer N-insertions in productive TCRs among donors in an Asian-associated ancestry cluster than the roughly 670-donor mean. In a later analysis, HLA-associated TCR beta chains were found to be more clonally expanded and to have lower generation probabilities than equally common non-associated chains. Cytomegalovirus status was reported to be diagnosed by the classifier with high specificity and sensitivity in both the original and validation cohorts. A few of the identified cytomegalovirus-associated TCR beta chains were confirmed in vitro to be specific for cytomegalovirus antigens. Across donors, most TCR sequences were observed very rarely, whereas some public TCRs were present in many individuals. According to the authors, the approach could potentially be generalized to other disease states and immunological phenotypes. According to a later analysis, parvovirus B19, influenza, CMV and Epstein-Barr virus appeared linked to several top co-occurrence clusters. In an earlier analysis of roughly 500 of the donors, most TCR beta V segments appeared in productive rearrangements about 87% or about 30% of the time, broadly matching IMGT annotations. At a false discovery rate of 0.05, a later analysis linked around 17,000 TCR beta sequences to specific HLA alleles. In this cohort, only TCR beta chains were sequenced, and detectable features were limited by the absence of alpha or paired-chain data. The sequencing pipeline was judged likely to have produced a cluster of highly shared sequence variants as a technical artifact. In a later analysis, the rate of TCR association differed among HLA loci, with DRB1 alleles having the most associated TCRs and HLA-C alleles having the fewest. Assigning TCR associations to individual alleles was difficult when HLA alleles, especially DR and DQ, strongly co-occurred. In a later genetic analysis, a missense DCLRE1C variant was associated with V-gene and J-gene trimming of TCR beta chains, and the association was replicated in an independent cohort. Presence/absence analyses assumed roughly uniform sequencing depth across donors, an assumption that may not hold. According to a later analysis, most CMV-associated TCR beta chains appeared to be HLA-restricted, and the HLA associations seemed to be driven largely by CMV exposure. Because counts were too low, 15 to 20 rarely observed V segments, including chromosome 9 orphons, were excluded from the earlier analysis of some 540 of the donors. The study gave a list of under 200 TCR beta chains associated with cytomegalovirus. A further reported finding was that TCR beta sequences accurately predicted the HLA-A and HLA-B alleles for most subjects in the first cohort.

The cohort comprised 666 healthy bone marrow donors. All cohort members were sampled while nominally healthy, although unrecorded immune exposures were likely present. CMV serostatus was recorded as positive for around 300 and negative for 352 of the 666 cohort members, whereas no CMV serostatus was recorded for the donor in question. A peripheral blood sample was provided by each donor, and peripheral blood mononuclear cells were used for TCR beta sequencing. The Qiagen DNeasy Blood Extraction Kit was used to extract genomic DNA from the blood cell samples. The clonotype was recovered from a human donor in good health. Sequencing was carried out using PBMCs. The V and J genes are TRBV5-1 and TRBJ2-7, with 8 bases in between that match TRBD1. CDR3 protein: CASSFYRTGNYEQYF. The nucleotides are TGCGCCAGCAGCTTCTATAGGACAGGGAATTACGAGCAGTACTTC.